The 5 T cell receptor beta chains below were found in one sample sequenced in a study of blood T cells in healthy people across ages. Then a second PCR, running about 6 to 11 cycles, was carried out with a sample-barcoded 5' primer and a J-beta primer mix. A single record per CDR3 protein comes from TCRdb applying MiXCR to the 5' RACE reads. The sample lists more than 1,400,000 distinct CDR3 sequences, 42% occurring once. Sequenced sample: blood. Every receptor here comes from a woman aged 18-29 years in good health.

The chain joins TRBV4-1 to TRBJ1-6; 9 nucleotides match TRBD1. Trimming removed 5 bases from V and 1 base from J; junction bases left unmatched: 0. CDR1 and CDR2 (germline): MGHRA, YSYEKL. This CDR3 has 15 residues. The CDR3 sequence: CASSGQGSYNSPLHF. The CDR3 nucleotides read TGCGCCAGCAGCGGACAGGGGTCCTATAATTCACCCCTCCACTTT.

V is TRBV30 and J is TRBJ2-1; 15 nucleotides agree with TRBD2. J was trimmed by 10 bases and V by 0 bases; bases with no gene match: 10. Per germline, CDR1 GTSNPN and CDR2 SVGIG (reference sequence). CDR3 length: 17 amino acids. The CDR3 spells CAWSVSRTSGGGGEQFF. The CDR3, as DNA: TGTGCCTGGAGTGTAAGCAGGACTAGCGGGGGGGGAGGGGAGCAGTTCTTC.

V is TRBV6-1 and J is TRBJ2-6, with TRBD1 matching 10 bases. This CDR3 has 19 amino acids. CDR1 and CDR2 from the germline V gene are MNHNS and SASEGT. The ends lost 5 bases at V and 4 bases at J; junction bases unmatched: 14. CDR3 DNA: TGTGCCAGCAGTCAGTGGGGGACAGGGGTGGATTCCGGGGCCAACGTCCTGACTTTC. Translating gives CASSQWGTGVDSGANVLTF.

The DNA of the CDR3 is TGTGCCAGCAGCGCAGGGGGGGGGTGGGCCCCATCTGGGGCCAACGTCCTGACTTTC. Its protein is CASSAGGGWAPSGANVLTF. The gene calls are TRBV7-9 and TRBJ2-6; perhaps D is TRBD1 or TRBD2 (7 bases each). The V and J ends lost 5 bases and 1 base respectively, with 21 bases between them. Germline CDR1 reads SEHNR; CDR2 reads FQNEAQ (reference sequence). The CDR3 consists of 19 residues.

The genes are TRBV6-2 or TRBV6-3 and TRBJ2-7; D possibly corresponds to TRBD1 (6 bases). CDR1 is MNHEY, CDR2 SVGEGT, per germline. The CDR3 is 19 amino acids. V was shortened by 2 bases and J by 2 bases, with 25 bases between the two germline ends. This chain's CDR3 is CASSYNMELARGYPYEQYF. CDR3 nucleotides: TGTGCCAGCAGTTACAACATGGAACTGGCGAGGGGGTACCCCTACGAGCAGTACTTC.